This T cell receptor beta chain came from a study of T cell repertoires in cytomegalovirus infection. For the study at large: Used in the study were CMV epitopes, some recently identified and HLA-C-restricted, others well-studied and HLA-B-restricted. Study-wide points: Identification of carriers of CMV plus the relevant HLA was performed using cumulative public TCR beta family frequency. The response measured ex vivo was dominated by TCR beta clonotypes (HLA-C-restricted and CMV-specific).

CDR1 and CDR2 from the germline V gene are ENHRY and SYGVKD. The CDR3 contains 15 residues. The ends were cut back, 0 bases at V and 1 base at J, with 9 bases in the middle. This clonotype has a handful of counts. Its antigen is still unknown. TCRdb analysed the reads with MiXCR anew, one entry per CDR3 protein. The sample has under 150,000 distinct CDR3 sequences, 30% seen once; the top ten hold around two fifths. The chain couples TRBV10-3 to TRBJ2-5; a weak D match, TRBD2 (6 bases). This sample comprised CD8+ T cells from cultured PBMCs, obtained from culture after CMV antigen stimulation. This TCR came from a human donor in good health (CMV status not recorded). Some clones in this sample may be carry-over from other donors' samples. As DNA, the CDR3 is TGTGCCATCAGTGAGTCGGAGGGCAGCCAAGAGACCCAGTACTTC. Protein: CAISESEGSQETQYF.